The 26 T cell receptor beta chains below come from one sample, sequenced in a study of blood T cells in healthy people across ages. Then a second PCR, running about 6 to 12 cycles, was carried out with a sample-barcoded 5' primer and a J-beta primer mix. TCRdb fed the 5' RACE reads into MiXCR, producing one record per CDR3 protein. Of about 1.5 million distinct CDR3 sequences listed, roughly 45% are singletons. Sequencing used blood. Every receptor here comes from a woman under 30 in good health.

This clonotype was recorded many times. The rearrangement links TRBV4-1 to TRBJ2-7; 8 nucleotides agree with TRBD2. The CDR3 has 15 residues. The germline CDR1 and CDR2 sequences are MGHRA and YSYEKL. After removal of 3 bases from V and 1 base from J, the junction contained 5 bases not matched to a gene. DNA for the CDR3: TGCGCCAGCAGCCAGCCGGGACTAGTATCCTACGAGCAGTACTTC. As protein: CASSQPGLVSYEQYF.

This clonotype was seen a handful of times. The J gene is TRBJ2-3, the V gene TRBV6-1, with TRBD2 matching over 9 bases. The CDR3 is made up of 18 amino acids. CDR1 MNHNS and CDR2 SASEGT come from the germline V gene. J gave up 6 bases and V 4 bases, and 17 bases lay outside the gene matches. CDR3 loop: CASSVIAGALSQADTQYF. The CDR3 DNA sequence: TGTGCCAGCAGTGTTATAGCGGGGGCCCTAAGTCAAGCGGATACGCAGTATTTT.

V gene TRBV7-2 combines with J gene TRBJ2-1, with 8 nucleotides matching TRBD1. The CDR3 consists of 15 residues. After removal of 3 bases from V and 6 bases from J, the junction contained 7 bases not matched to a gene. CDR1 SGHTA and CDR2 FQGNSA come from the germline V gene. The CDR3 reads CASSFIGTGTNEQFF. In DNA, the CDR3 is TGTGCCAGCAGCTTCATCGGGACAGGCACCAATGAGCAGTTCTTC.

The sample holds a few counts of this clonotype. V gene TRBV4-1 combines with J gene TRBJ2-7; 10 bases line up with TRBD1. The length of the CDR3 is 16 residues. The trim removed 4 bases at V and 0 bases at J, leaving 6 bases unmatched. Germline V gives CDR1 MGHRA, CDR2 YSYEKL. The DNA of the CDR3 is TGCGCCAGCAGCCCGGAGGACAGGGGGAGCTCCTACGAGCAGTACTTC. Translation: CASSPEDRGSSYEQYF.

This clonotype has just a few counts. V usage is TRBV4-1 and J usage is TRBJ2-4; tentatively, D is TRBD2 (5 bases). The germline CDR1 and CDR2 sequences are MGHRA and YSYEKL. The CDR3 has 22 residues. V was cut by 1 base and J by 0 bases, with 28 bases left in between. The CDR3 loop reads CASSQGVVVGSFQSLAKNIQYF. In DNA form, the CDR3 reads TGCGCCAGCAGCCAAGGTGTTGTCGTGGGGAGTTTTCAGTCGCTAGCCAAAAACATTCAGTACTTC.

The chain joins TRBV29-1 to TRBJ1-1; a weak D match, TRBD1 (6 bases). Trimming stripped 4 bases from V and 5 bases from J, with 11 bases between. Germline CDR1 is SQVTM and CDR2 is ANQGSEA. The CDR3 sequence is 12 residues long. The CDR3 DNA reads TGCAGCGTTGTTCAGGGGAGGACTGAAGCTTTCTTT. Its translation: CSVVQGRTEAFF.

The rearrangement joins TRBV9 to TRBJ2-7; 14 positions agree with TRBD2. TRBJ2-5 explains the end of the DNA better; the J call may be wrong. Germline V gene sequence: CDR1 SGDLS, CDR2 YYNGEE. There are 19 residues in the CDR3. The DNA for the CDR3 is TGTGCCAGCAGCGTAAGAGGTCTGGGACTAGCGGGGGTCGGGGAGACCCAGTACTTC. Its protein product is CASSVRGLGLAGVGETQYF.

This clonotype was counted once. The germline gene is not matched at one end of the junction; a read error may be the cause. This sequence joins TRBV12-3 or TRBV12-4 and TRBJ1-1, with TRBD1 as a possible D gene (5 bases). The CDR3 totals 13 residues. The CDR3: CASTTTANTEDFF. The CDR3 nucleotides read TGTGCCAGCACCACGACAGCGAACACTGAAGATTTCTTT.

On this clonotype: The germline gene is not matched at one end of the junction; a read error may be the cause. The chain uses TRBV6-5 and TRBJ2-7; 10 nucleotides line up with TRBD2. The CDR3 extends over 16 amino acids. CDR1 MNHEY and CDR2 SVGAGI come from the germline V gene. CDR3 bases: TGTGCCAGCAGTGACTCCTCTAGCGGGGGATCTTACGAGCAGTACTTC. It specifies CASSDSSSGGSYEQYF.

V is TRBV11-2 and J is TRBJ2-7; 8 bases fit TRBD2. This CDR3 is 19 amino acids long. Looked up from germline, CDR1 is SGHAT and CDR2 is FQNNGV. The trim removed 5 bases at V and 4 bases at J, leaving 22 bases unmatched. Here the CDR3 reads CASSRDTRTSRVIPYEQYF. For the CDR3, the DNA is TGTGCCAGCAGCCGGGACACCCGGACTAGCAGGGTTATTCCGTACGAGCAGTACTTC. Full variable domain (rest looked up from reference TRBV11-2 and TRBJ2-7): EAGVAQSPRYKIIEKRQSVAFWCNPISGHATLYWYQQILGQGPKLLIQFQNNGVVDDSQLPKDRFSAERLKGVDSTLKIQPAKLEDSAVYLCASSRDTRTSRVIPYEQYFGPGTRLTVT.

On this clonotype itself: A much larger clone is a single base away; this may be a read error. The chain employs TRBV7-9 and TRBJ1-6; D might be TRBD1 (6 bases). V was trimmed by 5 bases and J by 9 bases, leaving 20 bases between them. This CDR3 has 16 residues. The germline V gene encodes CDR1 SEHNR and CDR2 FQNEAQ (reference sequence). CDR3 nucleotides: TGTGCCAGCAGCCGGGGCGGGGGGGCATCCGGTTCACCCCTCCACTTT. Translating it yields CASSRGGGASGSPLHF.

As for this clonotype: A read error may produce the germline difference seen at one junction end. The chain recombines TRBV7-9 with TRBJ2-3; possible D gene TRBD1, 7 bases. This CDR3 spans 16 amino acids. CDR1 and CDR2 from the germline V gene are SEHNR and FQNEAQ (reference sequence). CDR3 protein: CACSLRGTESTDTQYF. Here the CDR3 DNA reads TGTGCCTGCAGCTTACGGGGGACAGAAAGCACAGATACGCAGTATTTT.

V usage is TRBV24-1 and J usage is TRBJ2-5; D unresolved. CDR1 is KGHDR, CDR2 SFDVKD, per germline. The CDR3 sequence is 12 residues long. V shed 5 bases and J shed 0 bases, with 3 bases lying between them. The CDR3 DNA follows: TGTGCCACCAGTGGAAACCAAGAGACCCAGTACTTC. Its protein product is CATSGNQETQYF.

To note about this clonotype: Germline and junction disagree at one end, which may indicate a read error. This chain uses TRBV20-1 with TRBJ1-6; 7 bases map to TRBD1. The V gene's germline CDR1 is DFQATT and CDR2 SNEGSKA (reference sequence). The CDR3 is made up of 14 amino acids. CDR3 loop: CSARRGQYNSPHHF. As DNA, the CDR3 is TGCAGTGCTAGAAGGGGACAGTATAATTCACCCCACCACTTT.

This clonotype was seen only a few times. V is TRBV7-3 and J is TRBJ2-1, with 7 bases matching TRBD1. The CDR3 is made up of 15 amino acids. Germline CDR1 is SGHTA and CDR2 is FQGTGA. Trimming at V came to 6 bases and at J to 3 bases, leaving 8 bases not matched to a gene. The CDR3 sequence is CASSDGDSRYNEQFF. In DNA form, the CDR3 reads TGTGCCAGCAGTGACGGGGACAGCCGCTACAATGAGCAGTTCTTC.

This chain connects TRBV20-1 to TRBJ1-5; possible D gene TRBD1, 5 bases. The CDR3 covers 13 residues. Trimming shortened V by 5 bases and J by 4 bases, and 12 bases separated the two germline ends. The V gene's germline CDR1 is DFQATT and CDR2 SNEGSKA (reference sequence). In nucleotides, the CDR3 is TGCAGTGCTCCCCCGGGGGGGAATCAGCCCCAGCATTTT. It codes for CSAPPGGNQPQHF.

This clonotype was counted at least ten times. This chain connects TRBV12-3 or TRBV12-4 to TRBJ2-5, with D unclear. V dropped 4 bases and J dropped 5 bases, with 11 bases sitting between them. This CDR3 has 13 amino acids. This CDR3 is CASSSLSYETQYF. The CDR3 DNA reads as TGTGCCAGCAGTTCCCTCTCTTATGAGACCCAGTACTTC.

The chain links TRBV18 to TRBJ1-1, with a weak D call TRBD1 (5 bases). V was trimmed by 3 bases and J by 7 bases, leaving 15 bases between them. CDR3 length: 14 residues. Germline V lookup: CDR1 KGHSH, CDR2 LQKENI. CDR3 coding DNA: TGTGCCAGCTCACCTAACTCCAAGAGGGGTGAAGCTTTCTTT. This gives the protein CASSPNSKRGEAFF.

The chain carries TRBV4-1 and TRBJ2-4; a weak D match, TRBD1 (6 bases). Germline V lookup: CDR1 MGHRA, CDR2 YSYEKL. Trimming removed 1 base at V and 8 bases at J, with 9 bases between. The CDR3 is made up of 13 amino acids. CDR3: CASSQVQGDIQYF. The CDR3 region has the DNA TGCGCCAGCAGCCAAGTACAGGGAGACATTCAGTACTTC.

The chain recombines TRBV3-1 with TRBJ2-3; 9 nucleotides match TRBD1. Per the germline V gene, CDR1 is LGHDT and CDR2 is YNNKEL (reference sequence). The CDR3 covers 16 residues. V dropped 4 bases and J dropped 2; count of bases not matched to a gene: 7. The CDR3 here is CASSPGQGTLTDTQYF. CDR3 in DNA: TGTGCCAGCAGCCCCGGACAGGGGACCCTCACAGATACGCAGTATTTT.

V is TRBV5-1 and J is TRBJ2-3; no firm D call. Per the germline V gene, CDR1 is SGHRS and CDR2 is YFSETQ. Trimming removed 5 bases at V and 0 bases at J, with 10 bases between. The CDR3 runs 14 residues. In DNA form, the CDR3 reads TGCGCCAGCAGTATAGACGGGAGCACAGATACGCAGTATTTT. Translated, it gives CASSIDGSTDTQYF.

The V call is TRBV4-1, the J call TRBJ2-3; 10 nucleotides align to TRBD2. Losses at the gene ends were 4 bases for V and 5 bases for J; bases not matched to a gene: 6. The CDR3 totals 15 residues. CDR1 MGHRA and CDR2 YSYEKL come from the germline V gene. The CDR3 sequence is CASSPWTSGQDTQYF. CDR3 coding DNA: TGCGCCAGCAGCCCCTGGACTAGCGGACAAGATACGCAGTATTTT.

This clonotype was detected a few times. The rearrangement joins TRBV5-1 to TRBJ2-1; D not resolved. In germline, CDR1 is SGHRS, CDR2 YFSETQ. The CDR3 runs 13 residues. Trimming took 5 bases from V and 9 from J, leaving 15 bases between them. The CDR3 reads CASRALLSGEQFF. DNA for the CDR3: TGCGCCAGCAGGGCCTTGCTATCGGGTGAGCAGTTCTTC.

The chain employs TRBV20-1 and TRBJ2-1, with a weak D call TRBD2 (5 bases). The CDR3 is made up of 12 amino acids. Germline V gene lookup returns CDR1 DFQATT and CDR2 SNEGSKA (reference sequence). Trimming cost V 6 bases and J 10 bases, with 16 bases left between them. The CDR3 DNA follows: TGCAGTGCCCCAATCGGGGTAGGAGAGCAGTTCTTC. This codes for CSAPIGVGEQFF.

In this sample, this clonotype turned up a few times. The chain uses TRBV10-3 and TRBJ2-7; TRBD2 matches at 9 bases. Germline loops: CDR1 ENHRY, CDR2 SYGVKD. CDR3 length: 14 residues. The V segment lost 8 bases and the J segment 3 bases; nucleotides outside the gene matches: 8. The DNA of the CDR3 is TGTGCCATCTTCTCGCGAGCGGGAGGCTACGAGCAGTACTTC. This encodes CAIFSRAGGYEQYF.

This chain connects TRBV28 to TRBJ2-4; a possible D gene is TRBD2 (6 bases). The J call is doubtful: the DNA matches TRBJ2-7 better. Germline-derived CDR1 and CDR2 are MDHEN and SYDVKM. This CDR3 contains 15 residues. The CDR3 DNA reads as TGTGCCAGCAGTCCCCCCACGACAACCGGGGGCGAGCAGTACTTC. Its translation is CASSPPTTTGGEQYF.